This T cell receptor (beta chain) was documented in a study of OX40 agonist ivuxolimab in advanced cancers. Study details: At 0.01 to 10 mg/kg, ivuxolimab was administered intravenously to patients every 2 weeks.

Concerning this clone itself: Its antigen is not identified.

Systemic immunosuppression or a history of autoimmune disease excluded patients. The data were produced by immunoSEQ multiplex PCR, yet TCRdb's version contains in-frame clones alone and is incomplete. The sample consists of more than 65,000 clones, around 90% of them appearing once. General study findings and limits: The study observed clonal expansion of CD4+ and CD8+ blood T cells by week 6 at 0.1 to 3.0 mg/kg.

The trim removed 2 bases at V and 7 bases at J, leaving 9 bases unmatched. Germline-derived CDR1 and CDR2 are LNHDA and SQIVND (reference sequence). The CDR3 totals 15 residues. The chain links TRBV19 to TRBJ2-5, with 8 bases matching TRBD1. The clonotype originates from an adult with an advanced solid tumor such as melanoma, head and neck, liver or kidney cancer. The sequencing here drew on CD4+ or CD8+ T cells sorted from blood, taken in a trial of the OX40 agonist ivuxolimab. DNA of the CDR3: TGTGCCAGTAGTATATGGACAGGGAGTCCCGGGACCCAGTACTTC. Its translation is CASSIWTGSPGTQYF.